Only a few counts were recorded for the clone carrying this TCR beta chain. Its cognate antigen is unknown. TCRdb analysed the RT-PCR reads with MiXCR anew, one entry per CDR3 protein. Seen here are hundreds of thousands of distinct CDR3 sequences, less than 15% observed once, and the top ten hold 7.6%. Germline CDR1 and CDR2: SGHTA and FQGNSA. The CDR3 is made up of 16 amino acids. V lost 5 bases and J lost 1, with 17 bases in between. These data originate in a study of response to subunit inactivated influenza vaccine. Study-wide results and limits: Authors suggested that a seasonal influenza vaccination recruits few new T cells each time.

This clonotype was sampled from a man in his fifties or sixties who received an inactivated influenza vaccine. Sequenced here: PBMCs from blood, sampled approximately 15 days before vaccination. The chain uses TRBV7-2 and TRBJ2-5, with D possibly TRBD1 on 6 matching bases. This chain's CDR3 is CASSQGALGAQETQYF. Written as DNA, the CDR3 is TGTGCCAGCAGCCAGGGCGCCCTGGGGGCCCAAGAGACCCAGTACTTC.